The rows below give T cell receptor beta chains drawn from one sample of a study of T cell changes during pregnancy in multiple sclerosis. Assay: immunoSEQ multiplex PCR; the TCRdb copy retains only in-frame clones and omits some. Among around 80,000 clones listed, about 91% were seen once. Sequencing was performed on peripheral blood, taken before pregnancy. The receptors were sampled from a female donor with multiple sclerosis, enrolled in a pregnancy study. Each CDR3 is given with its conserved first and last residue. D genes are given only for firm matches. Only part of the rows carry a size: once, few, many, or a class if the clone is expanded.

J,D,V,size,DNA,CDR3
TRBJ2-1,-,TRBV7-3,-,TGTGCCAGCAGCTTTGGGGGGGCTTCCTACAATGAGCAGTTCTTC,CASSFGGASYNEQFF
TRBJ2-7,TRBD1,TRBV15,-,TGTGCCACCAGCAGGGCGGGGACAGGGGGGCTAAAGGAGCAGTACTTC,CATSRAGTGGLKEQYF
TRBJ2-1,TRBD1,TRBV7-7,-,TGTGCTAGCAGCCATGGGACAGATGAGCAGTTCTTC,CASSHGTDEQFF
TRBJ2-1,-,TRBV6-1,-,TGTGCCAGTCTAGCGCAGAGCTCCTACAATGAGCAGTTCTTC,CASLAQSSYNEQFF
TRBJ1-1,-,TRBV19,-,TGTGCCAGTAGTGTAGGGGGGGGCACTGAAGCTTTCTTT,CASSVGGGTEAFF
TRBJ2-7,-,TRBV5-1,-,TGCGCCAGCAGATCCAGATCCTCCTACGAGCAGTACTTC,CASRSRSSYEQYF
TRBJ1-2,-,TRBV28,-,TGTGCCAGCAGTTTACCTCAGGTGTATGGCTACACCTTC,CASSLPQVYGYTF
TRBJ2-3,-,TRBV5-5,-,TGTGCCAGCAGCCGTGTGGGGGCGGGGGCCGATACGCAGTATTTT,CASSRVGAGADTQYF
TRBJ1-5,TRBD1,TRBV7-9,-,TGTGCCAGCAGCTCCCCCGGGACAGGGTCGGAACAGCCCCAGCATTTT,CASSSPGTGSEQPQHF
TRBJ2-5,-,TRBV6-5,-,TGTGCCAGCAGCCCCTCGGGAGTAGAGACCCAGTACTTC,CASSPSGVETQYF
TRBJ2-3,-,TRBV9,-,TGTGCCAGCAGCCCACCCATGAGGGATACGCAGTATTTT,CASSPPMRDTQYF
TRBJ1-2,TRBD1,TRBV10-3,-,TGTGCCATCAGAGGGACAGGGGTAGGTGGCTACACCTTC,CAIRGTGVGGYTF
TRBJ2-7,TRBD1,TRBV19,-,TGTGCCAGTAGATCTCAGGGGGCGAACGAGCAGTACTTC,CASRSQGANEQYF
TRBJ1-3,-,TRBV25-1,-,TGTGCCAGCATAGCGTCCCCTGACTCTGGAAACACCATATATTTT,CASIASPDSGNTIYF
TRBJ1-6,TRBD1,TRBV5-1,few,TGCGCCAGCAGCTTACAAGAGGGATCAGGGGGGCCCCTCCACTTT,CASSLQEGSGGPLHF
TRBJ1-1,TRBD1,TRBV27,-,TGTGCCAGCAGTACCGGACAGGGGAGGAACACTGAAGCTTTCTTT,CASSTGQGRNTEAFF
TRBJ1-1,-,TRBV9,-,TGTGCCAGCAGCCTTCACGTGGGGGGTACTGAAGCTTTCTTT,CASSLHVGGTEAFF
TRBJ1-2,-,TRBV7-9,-,TGTGCCAGCAGCCCCCAGGGTGAAATCAACTATGGCTACACCTTC,CASSPQGEINYGYTF
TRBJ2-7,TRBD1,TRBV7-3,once,TGTGCCAGCAGCTTTGGACAGGGGTACGAGCAGTACTTC,CASSFGQGYEQYF
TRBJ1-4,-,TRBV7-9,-,TGTGCCAGCAGCAAAGGACAGACGAATGAAAAACTGTTTTTT,CASSKGQTNEKLFF
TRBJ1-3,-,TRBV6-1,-,TGTGCCAGCAGTGAAGGTTGGACAGCTTCTGGAAACACCATATATTTT,CASSEGWTASGNTIYF
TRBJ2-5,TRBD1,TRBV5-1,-,TGCGCCAGCAGCTTGGGGGGACAGGGACAAGAGACCCAGTACTTC,CASSLGGQGQETQYF
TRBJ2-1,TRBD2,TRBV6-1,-,TGTGCCAGCAGCGGAACACCGTCCGGGGGGAATGAGCAGTTCTTC,CASSGTPSGGNEQFF
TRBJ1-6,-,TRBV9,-,TGTGCCAGCAGCGTAGAGGGCGTGGGGCACAATTCACCCCTCCACTTT,CASSVEGVGHNSPLHF
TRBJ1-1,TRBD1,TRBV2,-,TGTGCCAGCTCTACAGGGGGCACTGAAGCTTTCTTT,CASSTGGTEAFF
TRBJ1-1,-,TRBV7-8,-,TGTGCCAGCGCTTTGAAGGCCTGGGCCATGAACACTGAAGCTTTCTTT,CASALKAWAMNTEAFF
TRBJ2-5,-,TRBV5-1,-,TGCGCCAGCAGCTTGTCCGGGAACCAAGAGACCCAGTACTTC,CASSLSGNQETQYF
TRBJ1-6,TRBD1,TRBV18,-,TGTGCCAGCTCAGATCGCGGGACAGGGTCGGATTCACCCCTCCACTTT,CASSDRGTGSDSPLHF
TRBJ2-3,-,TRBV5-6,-,TGTGCCAGCAGCAGGCCCGGGGTAGATACGCAGTATTTT,CASSRPGVDTQYF
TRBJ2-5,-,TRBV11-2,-,TGTGCCAGCAGCTTAGGTATCGGGAGCGAGGGAGAGACCCAGTACTTC,CASSLGIGSEGETQYF
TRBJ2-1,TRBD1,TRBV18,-,TGTGCCAGCTCACCTTCGGGACAGGGTAACAATGAGCAGTTCTTC,CASSPSGQGNNEQFF